One sample yielded the 9 T cell receptor beta chains listed below, sequenced in a study of T cells in Graves' hyperthyroidism and ophthalmopathy. What was amplified from RNA transcripts were TCR beta CDR3 regions. Primed by the HTBI set, a first-round RT-PCR was run on the TCR CDR3. TCRdb analysed the multiplex PCR reads with MiXCR anew, one entry per CDR3 protein. The sample contains about 360,000 distinct CDR3 sequences, roughly an eighth of which appear only once. Sequencing input: blood. These receptors originate from a woman younger than 30 with Graves' hyperthyroidism.

This clonotype was recorded a few times. The chain joins TRBV20-1 to TRBJ2-5; D call uncertain. Trimming removed 5 bases at V and 4 bases at J, with 14 bases between. This CDR3 comprises 13 residues. Germline loops: CDR1 DFQATT, CDR2 SNEGSKA (reference sequence). CDR3 bases: TGCAGTGCTCCTTGGACGGACCGAGAGACCCAGTACTTC. This sequence encodes CSAPWTDRETQYF.

The chain is built from TRBV5-1 and TRBJ2-1; perhaps TRBD2 as D (6 bases). Per germline, CDR1 SGHRS and CDR2 YFSETQ. CDR3 length: 18 residues. Trimming took 4 bases from V and 7 from J, leaving 27 bases between them. CDR3 in DNA: TGCGCCAGCAGCCAATATTTAGTCGGGCAGGCGGGATGGAATGAGCAGTTCTTC. Protein sequence: CASSQYLVGQAGWNEQFF.

This clonotype has ten or more counts. Here the CDR3 DNA reads TGTGCCAGCAGAGTACAGCGGAACACTGAAGCTTTCTTT. It yields the protein CASRVQRNTEAFF. The chain employs TRBV28 and TRBJ1-1; D gene unclear. The ends were cut back, 6 bases at V and 1 base at J, with 9 bases in the middle. The CDR3 has 13 residues. Germline assignment: CDR1 MDHEN and CDR2 SYDVKM. The full variable domain, in which reference TRBV28 and TRBJ1-1 provide the parts outside the CDR3, is DVKVTQSSRYLVKRTGEKVFLECVQDMDHENMFWYRQDPGLGLRLIYFSYDVKMKEKGDIPEGYSVSREKKERFSLILESASTNQTSMYLCASRVQRNTEAFFGQGTRLTVV.

In this sample, this clonotype turned up many times. V is TRBV2 and J is TRBJ1-5; D is possibly TRBD1 (5 bases). Trimming took 7 bases from V and 0 from J, leaving 7 bases between them. This CDR3 region has 13 residues. Germline V lookup: CDR1 SNHLY, CDR2 FYNNEI. The CDR3 DNA is TGTGCCAGCAAGACAGTTAGCAATCAGCCCCAGCATTTT. Protein: CASKTVSNQPQHF. Drawing the rest from reference TRBV2 and TRBJ1-5, the complete variable domain is EPEVTQTPSHQVTQMGQEVILRCVPISNHLYFYWYRQILGQKVEFLVSFYNNEISEKSEIFDDQFSVERPDGSNFTLKIRSTKLEDSAMYFCASKTVSNQPQHFGDGTRLSIL.

The V gene is TRBV25-1, the J gene TRBJ2-1; TRBD2 might be the D (6 bases). The CDR3 extends over 13 amino acids. From germline, CDR1 is MGHDK and CDR2 SYGVNS. Trimming took 8 bases from V and 12 from J, leaving 20 bases between them. The CDR3 loop is CASLRAGKRRQFF. The CDR3 nucleotides are TGTGCCAGCTTAAGGGCGGGAAAAAGGCGGCAGTTCTTC. Using reference TRBV25-1 and TRBJ2-1 for the parts outside the CDR3, the full variable domain is EADIYQTPRYLVIGTGKKITLECSQTMGHDKMYWYQQDPGMELHLIHYSYGVNSTEKGDLSSESTVSRIRTEHFPLTLESARPSHTSQYLCASLRAGKRRQFFGPGTRLTVL.

In nucleotides, the CDR3 is TGTGCCACCAGCTCGGACAGGGTAAGCAATCAGCCCCAGCATTTT. It translates to CATSSDRVSNQPQHF. J is TRBJ1-5 and V is TRBV15, with 8 bases identical to TRBD1. This CDR3 contains 15 residues. Germline CDR1 and CDR2: LNHNV and YYDKDF (reference sequence). The ends lost 5 bases at V and 1 base at J; junction bases unmatched: 4. Using reference TRBV15 and TRBJ1-5 for the parts outside the CDR3, the full variable domain is DAMVIQNPRYQVTQFGKPVTLSCSQTLNHNVMYWYQQKSSQAPKLLFHYYDKDFNNEADTPDNFQSRRPNTSFCFLDIRSPGLGDTAMYLCATSSDRVSNQPQHFGDGTRLSIL.

Ten or more counts support this clonotype. V usage is TRBV27 and J usage is TRBJ1-1; 7 nucleotides match TRBD1. V shed 5 bases and J 5 bases; nucleotides not matched to a gene: 8. Per germline, CDR1 MNHEY and CDR2 SMNVEV (reference sequence). The length of the CDR3 is 14 residues. The CDR3 sequence is CASSAQTGFTEAFF. Written as DNA, the CDR3 is TGTGCCAGCAGTGCACAGACAGGGTTTACTGAAGCTTTCTTT.

This clonotype turned up a few times. This chain uses TRBV9 with TRBJ1-3; D is ambiguous. The CDR3 has 16 amino acids. Germline V CDR1 and CDR2: SGDLS, YYNGEE. Trimming left V 0 bases short and J 3 bases short, with 13 bases between. In DNA, the CDR3 is TGTGCCAGCAGCGTAGAAGACACGGCCGGTGGAAACACCATATATTTT. As protein: CASSVEDTAGGNTIYF.

This clonotype was seen many times. This chain joins TRBV7-6 and TRBJ2-5; 8 bases are a match to TRBD1. In germline, CDR1 is SGHVS, CDR2 FNYEAQ. The CDR3 is made up of 15 amino acids. The V gene end was trimmed by 4 bases and the J gene end by 4 bases; junction bases not matched to a gene: 8. CDR3 loop: CASSWSWTGRETQYF. CDR3 nucleotide sequence: TGTGCCAGCAGCTGGTCCTGGACAGGGAGAGAGACCCAGTACTTC.